These 25 T cell receptor beta chains came from one sample sequenced in a study of blood T cells in healthy people across ages. Through a sample-barcoded 5' primer and a J-beta primer mix, a second PCR was run for roughly 7 to 11 cycles. One entry per CDR3 protein results from TCRdb running MiXCR on the 5' RACE reads. The table shows 650,000 to 700,000 distinct CDR3 sequences, with approximately 52% occurring only once. The sample taken for sequencing was blood. Source of these receptors: an elderly woman in good health.

This clonotype appeared a single time. This may be a read error, as it is one base from a much larger clone. The chain combines TRBV4-2 with TRBJ2-5, with 9 bases aligning to TRBD2. The CDR3 runs to 15 residues. Germline V gives CDR1 LGHNA, CDR2 YNFKEQ. Losses at the gene ends were 4 bases for V and 11 bases for J; bases not matched to a gene: 14. In nucleotides, the CDR3 is TGTGCCAGCAGCCGAATAGGGACTAGCAAGGGTGAGCAGTACTTC. Residues: CASSRIGTSKGEQYF.

This clonotype occurred many times. The CDR3 sequence: CAWIGTGAIQYF. CDR3 bases: TGTGCCTGGATAGGAACAGGGGCCATTCAGTACTTC. J is TRBJ2-4 and V is TRBV30, with 7 bases fitting TRBD1. The CDR3 runs to 12 residues. Trimming took 4 bases from V and 9 from J; bases not matched to a gene: 6. Germline V gene data show CDR1 as GTSNPN and CDR2 as SVGIG (reference sequence).

This clonotype has more than one count but fewer than ten. The chain recombines TRBV20-1 with TRBJ1-3; D is unclear. CDR1 and CDR2 from the germline V gene are DFQATT and SNEGSKA (reference sequence). The CDR3 sequence is 14 residues long. The V end was cut by 6 bases, the J end by 0 bases, with 12 bases between. Written as DNA, the CDR3 is TGCAGTGCACCAGACTGGGGCTCTGGAAACACCATATATTTT. It yields the protein CSAPDWGSGNTIYF.

A note on this clonotype: Since a much larger clone is just one base distant, this may be a read error. The genes are TRBV6-2 or TRBV6-3 and TRBJ2-3; no reliable D call. The CDR3 extends over 14 amino acids. Germline V CDR1 and CDR2: MNHEY, SVGEGT. V was clipped by 2 bases and J by 5 bases, with 11 bases between them. The CDR3 sequence is CASSYAGLGDTQYF. DNA for the CDR3: TGTGCCAGCAGTTACGCTGGGCTCGGAGATACGCAGTATTTT.

This clonotype was recorded once. This may arise from a read error, as a much more abundant clone is one base away. This sequence joins TRBV20-1 and TRBJ2-3; a possible D gene is TRBD2 (5 bases). The CDR3 loop spans 13 amino acids. Germline-derived CDR1 and CDR2 are DFQATT and SNEGSKA (reference sequence). In DNA form, the CDR3 reads TGCAGTACTAGAGTTCCCTGGCCAGATACGCAGTATTTT. This encodes CSTRVPWPDTQYF.

Concerning this clonotype itself: Since a much larger clone is just one base distant, this may be a read error. The gene calls are TRBV20-1 and TRBJ2-5; D unresolved. From germline, CDR1 is DFQATT and CDR2 SNEGSKA (reference sequence). V lost 2 bases to trimming and J lost 11 bases, with 21 bases between them. The CDR3 has 14 residues. The CDR3 DNA is TGCAGTGCTAGACTGCAACGGCTCCAAAATGAGCAGTACTTC. This codes for CSARLQRLQNEQYF.

The sample holds a few counts of this clonotype. The chain links TRBV5-1 to TRBJ1-1, with a weak D call TRBD1 (6 bases). This CDR3 spans 14 amino acids. Germline lookup yields CDR1 SGHRS and CDR2 YFSETQ. With 5 bases removed from V and 1 base from J, the gap between germline ends came to 12 bases. The CDR3: CASSPGQSNTEAFF. The CDR3 DNA follows: TGCGCCAGCAGTCCGGGACAATCGAACACTGAAGCTTTCTTT.

The rearrangement links TRBV18 to TRBJ1-5; the match to TRBD1 covers 10 bases. Germline V gene data show CDR1 as KGHSH and CDR2 as LQKENI. The CDR3 contains 15 residues. V shed 5 bases, J shed 3 bases, and the junction held 4 bases outside the gene matches. The CDR3 region has the DNA TGTGCCAGCTCATCCGGGACAGGGGCCAATCAGCCCCAGCATTTT. This gives the protein CASSSGTGANQPQHF.

The chain joins TRBV7-2 to TRBJ1-2; D perhaps matches TRBD1 (6 bases). This CDR3 has 17 residues. The ends were cut back, 5 bases at V and 4 bases at J, with 23 bases in the middle. CDR1 and CDR2 (germline): SGHTA, FQGNSA. The CDR3 spells CASSLKDSSNLGYGYTF. The CDR3 DNA is TGTGCCAGCAGCCTAAAGGACAGCTCTAACTTAGGCTATGGCTACACCTTC.

This clonotype was seen many times. One end of the junction varies from germline; a read error may be responsible. This CDR3 reads CASRLFGANEQFF. The CDR3 nucleotides read TGTGCCAGCAGGTTATTTGGGGCGAATGAGCAGTTCTTC. The rearrangement joins TRBV27 to TRBJ2-1; the D gene is possibly TRBD1 (5 bases). The CDR3 runs 13 residues. Per the germline V gene, CDR1 is MNHEY and CDR2 is SMNVEV (reference sequence).

This chain links TRBV16 with TRBJ1-2; D possibly corresponds to TRBD1 (5 bases). The CDR3 length is 15 residues. CDR1 and CDR2 (germline): KGHSY, FQNENV. V was cut by 3 bases and J by 8 bases, with 19 bases left in between. CDR3 protein: CASSHSPGRLWGYTF. The CDR3, as DNA: TGTGCCAGCAGCCATTCACCGGGGCGGCTATGGGGCTACACCTTC.

For this clonotype: This may be a read error: a much more frequent sequence differs by one nucleotide. The V gene is TRBV28, the J gene TRBJ2-5, with D uncertain. The V and J ends lost 7 bases and 7 bases respectively, with 13 bases between them. CDR3 size: 12 residues. CDR1 MDHEN and CDR2 SYDVKM come from the germline V gene. CDR3 residues: CASTRPPGTQYF. CDR3 nucleotide sequence: TGTGCCAGCACACGACCACCGGGGACCCAGTACTTC.

This clonotype appeared many times. This chain connects TRBV29-1 to TRBJ2-5, with 7 bases aligning to TRBD1. Germline CDR1 is SQVTM and CDR2 is ANQGSEA. The CDR3 spans 14 residues. V dropped 3 bases and J dropped 7; count of bases not matched to a gene: 11. The CDR3 DNA follows: TGCAGCGTTGAGGGTGGGACAGACCTCATGACCCAGTACTTC. Protein sequence: CSVEGGTDLMTQYF.

The chain recombines TRBV20-1 with TRBJ2-7, with D possibly called TRBD1 or TRBD2 (5 bases each). V was clipped by 4 bases and J by 2 bases, with 18 bases between them. Germline V gene sequence: CDR1 DFQATT, CDR2 SNEGSKA (reference sequence). CDR3 length equals 15 residues. For the CDR3, the DNA is TGCAGTGCTAAAGGGACCGCCGGTTCGACCTACGAGCAGTACTTC. It yields the protein CSAKGTAGSTYEQYF.

The rearrangement links TRBV11-2 to TRBJ2-3; D is ambiguous. This CDR3 has 14 residues. The germline V and J ends were trimmed by 5 bases and 8 bases, with 17 bases remaining between them. Germline V gene data show CDR1 as SGHAT and CDR2 as FQNNGV. The CDR3: CASSPPRLRGTQYF. DNA for the CDR3: TGTGCCAGCAGCCCTCCCAGGCTGCGTGGTACGCAGTATTTT.

This clonotype was counted many times. The chain joins TRBV12-3 or TRBV12-4 to TRBJ2-5; D is unclear. The CDR3 contains 14 residues. V lost 0 bases and J lost 4, with 9 bases in between. CDR3: CASSLAARRETQYF. CDR3 in DNA: TGTGCCAGCAGTTTAGCAGCGAGGAGAGAGACCCAGTACTTC.

CDR3 coding DNA: TGCGCCAGCAGCTCTAGTGGTGGTAGCGACTACAATGAGCAGTTCTTC. It codes for CASSSSGGSDYNEQFF. The chain uses TRBV5-1 and TRBJ2-1, with D tentatively TRBD2 (5 bases). In germline, CDR1 is SGHRS, CDR2 YFSETQ. V dropped 3 bases and J dropped 3 bases, with 16 bases sitting between them. The CDR3 is made up of 16 amino acids. Full variable domain (remainder filled in from reference TRBV5-1 and TRBJ2-1): KAGVTQTPRYLIKTRGQQVTLSCSPISGHRSVSWYQQTPGQGLQFLFEYFSETQRNKGNFPGRFSGRQFSNSRSEMNVSTLELGDSALYLCASSSSGGSDYNEQFFGPGTRLTVL.

This clonotype appeared a few times. The chain couples TRBV20-1 to TRBJ2-1; 9 bases map to TRBD2. CDR3 length: 15 residues. In germline, CDR1 is DFQATT, CDR2 SNEGSKA (reference sequence). Trimming removed 5 bases from V and 10 bases from J; junction bases left unmatched: 15. CDR3 nucleotide sequence: TGCAGTGCTCCCCAGGGGGGTCTAGCGGGAAGGGAGCAGTTCTTC. This translates into CSAPQGGLAGREQFF.

This clonotype has a single count. J is TRBJ1-2 and V is TRBV5-1; D gene uncertain. Per germline, CDR1 SGHRS and CDR2 YFSETQ. CDR3 length: 13 residues. The V end lost 0 bases, the J end lost 6 bases, and 9 bases lay between the germline ends. The CDR3 loop is CASSLEWPDGYTF. The CDR3 nucleotides read TGCGCCAGCAGCTTGGAATGGCCAGATGGCTACACCTTC.

This clonotype was found many times. The CDR3 DNA follows: TGTGCCAGCAGCCTGACTAGCGGGGGATCAGATACGCAGTATTTT. It yields the protein CASSLTSGGSDTQYF. The chain employs TRBV2 and TRBJ2-3; 12 bases match TRBD2. Germline lookup yields CDR1 SNHLY and CDR2 FYNNEI. V trimming: 6 bases; J trimming: 4 bases; junction bases outside the gene matches: 5. The CDR3 has 15 residues.

The V call is TRBV7-2, the J call TRBJ1-5, with a weak D call TRBD1 (6 bases). Trimming took off 7 bases at V and 7 bases at J, with 14 bases between the two ends. CDR3 length: 13 residues. Germline CDR1 and CDR2: SGHTA and FQGNSA. The CDR3 DNA is TGTGCCAGCAATAGGTACCAGGGGCAGCCCCAGCATTTT. Residues: CASNRYQGQPQHF.

CDR3 residues: CASSYKAGGARSGANVLTF. CDR3 sequence (DNA): TGTGCCAGCAGTTACAAGGCGGGGGGCGCTCGGTCTGGGGCCAACGTCCTGACTTTC. V gene TRBV6-5 combines with J gene TRBJ2-6; 8 bases map to TRBD2. Germline V CDR1 and CDR2: MNHEY, SVGAGI. This CDR3 is built from 19 residues. The V gene end was trimmed by 2 bases and the J gene end by 1 base; junction bases not matched to a gene: 10.

The V gene is TRBV3-1, the J gene TRBJ1-3; no clear D. Trimming took off 4 bases at V and 0 bases at J, with 16 bases between the two ends. CDR1 and CDR2 (germline): LGHDT, YNNKEL (reference sequence). The CDR3 totals 17 residues. The CDR3: CASSLLPQTHSGNTIYF. The CDR3 bases are TGTGCCAGCAGCCTCCTCCCCCAAACCCACTCTGGAAACACCATATATTTT.

The chain couples TRBV20-1 to TRBJ2-7, with no clear D. This CDR3 has 11 amino acids. Germline values: CDR1 DFQATT, CDR2 SNEGSKA (reference sequence). The ends were cut back, 8 bases at V and 3 bases at J, with 11 bases in the middle. The CDR3 DNA follows: TGCAGTCTTGGCTCGGGCTACGAGCAGTACTTC. It yields the protein CSLGSGYEQYF.

In its sample, this clonotype was seen many times. The chain recombines TRBV4-2 with TRBJ1-4; 8 bases fit TRBD1. The CDR3 consists of 15 residues. J lost 5 bases, V lost 5 bases, and 7 bases had no gene match. Germline loops: CDR1 LGHNA, CDR2 YNFKEQ. CDR3 DNA: TGTGCCAGCAGCTCCCCCGACAGGGGAAATGAAAAACTGTTTTTT. This encodes CASSSPDRGNEKLFF.